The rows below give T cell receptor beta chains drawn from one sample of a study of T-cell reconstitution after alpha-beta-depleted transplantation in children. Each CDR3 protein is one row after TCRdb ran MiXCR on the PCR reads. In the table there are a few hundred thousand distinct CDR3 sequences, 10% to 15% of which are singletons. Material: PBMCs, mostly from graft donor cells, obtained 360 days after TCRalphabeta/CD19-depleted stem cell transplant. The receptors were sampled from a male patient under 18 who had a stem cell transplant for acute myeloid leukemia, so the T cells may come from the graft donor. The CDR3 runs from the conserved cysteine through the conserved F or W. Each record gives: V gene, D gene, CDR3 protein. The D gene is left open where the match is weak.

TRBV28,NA,CASSETGAKNIQYF
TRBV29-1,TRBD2,CSVISRGLAGEGDTQYF
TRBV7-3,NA,CASKKDSGSSNEQFF
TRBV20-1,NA,CSALRQETQYF
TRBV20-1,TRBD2,CSARLSKGREGRQETQYF
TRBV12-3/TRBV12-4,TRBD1,CASSRTGDHQPQHF
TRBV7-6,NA,CASSLVMSGNTEAFF
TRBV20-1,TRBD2,CSARDGAGGPPGNF
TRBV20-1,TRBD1,CSARVPGQFNQPQHF
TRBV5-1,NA,CASSALLGGSYNEQFF
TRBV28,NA,CASSEPRGFRDEQFF
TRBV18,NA,CASSPLAKETQYF
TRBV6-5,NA,CASSYSGRLLKGDTQYF
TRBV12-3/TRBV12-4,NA,CASSASSGATQYF
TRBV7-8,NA,CASSLERQINRSWQFF
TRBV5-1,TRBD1,CASSRQGALEETQYF
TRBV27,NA,CASRLRGGTQETQYF
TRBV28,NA,CASSPSPPGSYEQYF
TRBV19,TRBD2,CASSISAGGPYEQYF
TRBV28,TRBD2,CASSYSGANTGELFF
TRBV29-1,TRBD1,CSGRQGVGNEQFF